This entry lists 22 T cell receptor beta chains sequenced from one sample in a study of patients and donors after allogeneic stem cell transplantation. Each CDR3 protein gets one entry after TCRdb re-called the RT-PCR reads with MiXCR. The sample consists of 900,000 to 1,000,000 distinct CDR3 sequences, approximately 18% of them appearing once. The sample was blood, either unsorted or a sorted T cell fraction (not recorded which). The receptors stem from a human donor who was either an allogeneic HSCT recipient or a stem cell or donor lymphocyte infusion donor (not recorded which). It is not recorded whose cells these are; they may come from a transplant donor.

With regard to this clonotype: A read error may produce the germline difference seen at one junction end. V usage is TRBV5-5 and J usage is TRBJ1-4; D is possibly TRBD1 (5 bases). Germline lookup yields CDR1 SGHKS and CDR2 YYEKEE (reference sequence). There are 13 residues in the CDR3. The CDR3 loop reads CASSPMEGSPAVF. The CDR3 nucleotides are TGTGCCAGCAGCCCCATGGAGGGGTCTCCCGCGGTTTTT.

This chain joins TRBV4-3 and TRBJ2-7, with a possible D match to TRBD2 (5 bases). CDR3 length equals 15 residues. V was trimmed by 1 base and J by 4 bases, leaving 14 bases between them. The germline gives CDR1 LGHNA, CDR2 YSLEER. The CDR3 nucleotides are TGCGCCAGCAGCCAAGGAAGGCTAGCATCTTACGAGCAGTACTTC. It specifies CASSQGRLASYEQYF.

This clonotype has only a few counts. This CDR3 reads CASSGQGRDDEQFF. In DNA, the CDR3 is TGTGCCAGCAGCGGACAGGGTCGAGACGATGAGCAGTTCTTC. J is TRBJ2-1 and V is TRBV6-2 or TRBV6-3, with 8 bases lining up with TRBD1. This CDR3 contains 14 residues. CDR1 and CDR2 (germline): MNHEY, SVGEGT. Germline trimming cut 6 bases from V and 8 bases from J; bases unmatched to any gene: 9.

This clonotype was seen ten or more times. This chain links TRBV12-3 or TRBV12-4 with TRBJ2-7, with 9 positions matching TRBD1. The CDR3 extends over 14 amino acids. With V trimmed by 2 bases and J by 9 bases, 8 bases remained unmatched. The CDR3 is CASSLRDRAFGQYF. DNA for the CDR3: TGTGCCAGCAGTTTACGGGACAGGGCGTTTGGGCAGTACTTC.

This clonotype was seen a few times. The genes are TRBV10-3 and TRBJ2-1, with 13 bases lining up with TRBD2. J lost 5 bases, V lost 7 bases, and 2 bases had no gene match. Germline V lookup: CDR1 ENHRY, CDR2 SYGVKD. CDR3 length: 14 residues. As DNA, the CDR3 is TGTGCCATCAAGGGACTAGCGGGGCACAATGAGCAGTTCTTC. Its translation: CAIKGLAGHNEQFF.

This clonotype occurred a few times. This chain links TRBV12-5 with TRBJ1-1; 7 bases match TRBD1. Germline lookup yields CDR1 LGHNT and CDR2 FRNRAP. CDR3 length: 15 amino acids. V was clipped by 8 bases and J by 4 bases; unmatched bases: 13. The CDR3 DNA is TGTGCTAGTAGCTGGGGGGAGACAGGGACCACTGAAGCTTTCTTT. It translates to CASSWGETGTTEAFF.

The table lists this clonotype with a few counts. V is TRBV6-1 and J is TRBJ1-5; weak D call: TRBD1 (5 bases). CDR3 length equals 16 residues. V lost 4 bases and J lost 2, with 15 bases in between. The germline V gene has CDR1 MNHNS and CDR2 SASEGT. Here the CDR3 reads CASSVTRGIGNQPQHF. The CDR3, as DNA: TGTGCCAGCAGTGTCACTAGGGGAATCGGCAATCAGCCCCAGCATTTT.

This clonotype was observed a handful of times. CDR3 coding DNA: TGTGCCAGCAGCTTACGGGACGGATACAATGAGCAGTTCTTC. The encoded protein is CASSLRDGYNEQFF. The rearrangement links TRBV7-2 to TRBJ2-1; D tentatively fits TRBD1 or TRBD2 (5 bases each). The CDR3 extends over 14 amino acids. Germline-derived CDR1 and CDR2 are SGHTA and FQGNSA. Trimming took 2 bases from V and 4 from J, leaving 9 bases between them.

In its sample, this clonotype was seen a few times. The chain joins TRBV29-1 to TRBJ2-7, with TRBD1 matching over 9 bases. The CDR3 runs to 13 residues. Germline CDR1 reads SQVTM; CDR2 reads ANQGSEA. Trimming cost V 4 bases and J 6 bases; bases outside gene matches: 7. In nucleotides, the CDR3 is TGCAGCGTTGCCTGGGGACAGGGAATCGAGCAGTACTTC. Amino acids: CSVAWGQGIEQYF.

This clonotype was recorded at least ten times. The genes are TRBV12-3 or TRBV12-4 and TRBJ2-1; 7 positions match TRBD1. V trimming: 3 bases; J trimming: 4 bases; junction bases outside the gene matches: 6. The CDR3 covers 15 residues. The CDR3 protein is CASSFEGGRYNEQFF. The CDR3 DNA is TGTGCCAGCAGTTTTGAAGGGGGCAGGTACAATGAGCAGTTCTTC.

Ten or more counts support this clonotype. This chain joins TRBV20-1 and TRBJ2-7; 9 bases agree with TRBD1. The length of the CDR3 is 14 residues. Germline loops: CDR1 DFQATT, CDR2 SNEGSKA (reference sequence). V was pared by 3 bases and J by 5 bases, with 8 bases of the junction left unmatched. CDR3 sequence: CSARWGTGFNEQYF. DNA for the CDR3: TGCAGTGCTAGGTGGGGGACAGGGTTCAACGAGCAGTACTTC.

The chain is built from TRBV6-5 and TRBJ2-1; 14 bases match TRBD2. This CDR3 spans 16 amino acids. The trim removed 1 base at V and 9 bases at J, leaving 5 bases unmatched. CDR1 and CDR2 from the germline V gene are MNHEY and SVGAGI. This CDR3 reads CASSYLGTSGRGEQFF. CDR3 coding DNA: TGTGCCAGCAGTTACTTAGGGACTAGCGGGAGAGGTGAGCAGTTCTTC.

Of note for this clonotype: Relative to the germline gene, one junction end is altered; a read error may explain this. The chain has TRBV12-3 or TRBV12-4 and TRBJ1-5, with TRBD1 as a possible D gene (6 bases). This CDR3 has 15 amino acids. As DNA, the CDR3 is TGTGCCAGCAGCCCCGGACAGATTTCCAATCGGCCCCAGCATTTT. Translated: CASSPGQISNRPQHF.

The gene calls are TRBV20-1 and TRBJ2-3; 7 nucleotides align to TRBD2. Germline CDR1 reads DFQATT; CDR2 reads SNEGSKA (reference sequence). The V gene end was trimmed by 1 base and the J gene end by 6 bases; junction bases not matched to a gene: 4. The CDR3 spans 13 residues. The DNA of the CDR3 is TGCAGTGCTAGAGCGAGCGGGATGGATACGCAGTATTTT. Residues: CSARASGMDTQYF.

In DNA form, the CDR3 reads TGTGCCAGCAGCTTAGAGCGGGAGACCCTTCCATTGAACACCGGGGAGCTGTTTTTT. Its protein is CASSLERETLPLNTGELFF. The gene calls are TRBV7-8 and TRBJ2-2; 8 bases line up with TRBD2. J was trimmed by 1 base and V by 1 base; bases with no gene match: 11. Germline values: CDR1 SGHVS, CDR2 FQNEAQ. The CDR3 extends over 19 amino acids.

The chain links TRBV7-6 to TRBJ2-3, with D perhaps assigned TRBD1 or TRBD2 (5 bases each). The CDR3 length is 18 residues. Trimming took off 2 bases at V and 2 bases at J, with 20 bases between the two ends. CDR1 is SGHVS, CDR2 FNYEAQ, per germline. The CDR3 region has the DNA TGTGCCAGCAGCTTATTACGGGAAGGGACCTCCGCCACAGATACGCAGTATTTT. Its translation is CASSLLREGTSATDTQYF.

This chain joins TRBV24-1 and TRBJ2-2; D remains ambiguous. The CDR3 has 12 residues. V lost 8 bases and J 2 bases, leaving 5 bases between the germline ends. Germline CDR1 is KGHDR and CDR2 is SFDVKD. The CDR3 here is CATTANTGELFF. CDR3 nucleotides: TGTGCCACCACCGCCAACACCGGGGAGCTGTTTTTT.

The chain combines TRBV29-1 with TRBJ1-1, with no clear D. V lost 0 bases to trimming and J lost 11 bases, with 7 bases between them. Germline values: CDR1 SQVTM, CDR2 ANQGSEA. The CDR3 totals 10 residues. CDR3 region: CSVEDFGAFF. The CDR3 DNA reads TGCAGCGTTGAAGACTTTGGGGCTTTCTTT. The full variable domain, rest sourced from reference TRBV29-1 and TRBJ1-1, is SAVISQKPSRDICQRGTSLTIQCQVDSQVTMMFWYRQQPGQSLTLIATANQGSEATYESGFVIDKFPISRPNLTFSTLTVSNMSPEDSSIYLCSVEDFGAFFGQGTRLTVV.

This chain joins TRBV2 and TRBJ2-5; 12 nucleotides agree with TRBD2. Germline V gives CDR1 SNHLY, CDR2 FYNNEI. There are 15 residues in the CDR3. V was clipped by 4 bases and J by 1 base; unmatched bases: 1. The CDR3 sequence is CASSGLAGAQETQYF. DNA of the CDR3: TGTGCCAGCAGTGGACTAGCGGGAGCCCAAGAGACCCAGTACTTC.

This clonotype turned up a few times. This chain joins TRBV6-1 and TRBJ2-6; the D gene is possibly TRBD1 (6 bases). Germline lookup yields CDR1 MNHNS and CDR2 SASEGT. Trimming stripped 6 bases from V and 1 base from J, with 13 bases between. The CDR3 is 16 residues long. The CDR3 protein is CASRRQVKSGANVLTF. The CDR3 DNA reads as TGTGCCAGCAGACGACAGGTTAAGTCTGGGGCCAACGTCCTGACTTTC.

The CDR3 DNA reads TGCGCCAGCTCGGGACAGGGCGCGTCCTACGAGCAGTACTTC. Its protein product is CASSGQGASYEQYF. The genes are TRBV5-1 and TRBJ2-7, with TRBD1 identical over 9 bases. Germline V gene data show CDR1 as SGHRS and CDR2 as YFSETQ. The V and J ends lost 7 bases and 1 base, in that order; junction bases with no gene match: 6. The CDR3 sequence is 14 residues long.

This clonotype came up a few times. V gene TRBV19 combines with J gene TRBJ1-5; no definite D call. CDR1 and CDR2 (germline): LNHDA, SQIVND (reference sequence). Trimming removed 8 bases at V and 6 bases at J, with 14 bases between. This CDR3 comprises 13 residues. CDR3 in DNA: TGTGCCAGTTCCCTCCTCGGGCTTCAGCCCCAGCATTTT. Translation: CASSLLGLQPQHF.